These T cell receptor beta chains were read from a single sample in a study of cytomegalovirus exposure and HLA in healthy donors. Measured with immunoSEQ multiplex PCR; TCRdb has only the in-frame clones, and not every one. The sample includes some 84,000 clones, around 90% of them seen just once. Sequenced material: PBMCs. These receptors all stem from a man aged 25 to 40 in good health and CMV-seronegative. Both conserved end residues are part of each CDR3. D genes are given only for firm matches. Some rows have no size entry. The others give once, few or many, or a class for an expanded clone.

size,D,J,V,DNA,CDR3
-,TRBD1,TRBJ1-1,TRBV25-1,TGTGCCAGCAGTGACCCTCGGGGACAGCGGAACACTGAAGCTTTCTTT,CASSDPRGQRNTEAFF
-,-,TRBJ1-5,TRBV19,TGTGCCAGTAGTGTCGGCAGGGTAGGCAATCAGCCCCAGCATTTT,CASSVGRVGNQPQHF
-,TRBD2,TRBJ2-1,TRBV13,TGTGCCAGCAGCTTAGAGGGACTAGGGAGGGGTGGTGAGCAGTTCTTC,CASSLEGLGRGGEQFF
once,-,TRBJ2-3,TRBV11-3,TGTGCCAGCAGCTTATCTTTTATGGGGCAGCCAGCCACAGATACGCAGTATTTT,CASSLSFMGQPATDTQYF
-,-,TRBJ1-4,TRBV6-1,TGTGCCAGCAGCCTCAGGGCAGGGCCCGAAAAACTGTTTTTT,CASSLRAGPEKLFF
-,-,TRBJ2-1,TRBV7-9,TGTGCCAGCAGCCCGGACTCGAACTACAATGAGCAGTTCTTC,CASSPDSNYNEQFF
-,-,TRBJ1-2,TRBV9,TGTGCCAGCAGCGTAGCGGGCAGCGGGACGAATACCTATGGCTACACCTTC,CASSVAGSGTNTYGYTF
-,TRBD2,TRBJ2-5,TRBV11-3,TGTGCCAGCAGCCGGGGGACTAGCGGGGGGACGTGGGAGACCCAGTACTTC,CASSRGTSGGTWETQYF
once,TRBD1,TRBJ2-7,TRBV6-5,TGTGCCAGTCAGGGGGCGAGTCGCGAGCAGTACTTC,CASQGASREQYF
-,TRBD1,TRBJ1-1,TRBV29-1,TGCAGCGTGGCACGACAGGGAGTCAACACTGAAGCTTTCTTT,CSVARQGVNTEAFF
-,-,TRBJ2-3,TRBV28,TGTGCCAGCAGTGAGCGTCTAGCGTCGAGCACAGATACGCAGTATTTT,CASSERLASSTDTQYF
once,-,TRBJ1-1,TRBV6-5,TGTGCCAGCAGTTACGGGGGGGCTACTGAAGCTTTCTTT,CASSYGGATEAFF
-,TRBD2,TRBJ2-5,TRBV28,TGTGCCAGCAGCAAAGCGGGACAAGAGACCCAGTACTTC,CASSKAGQETQYF
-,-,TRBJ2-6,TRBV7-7,TGTGCCAGCAGCTGTAATCCAGTGCCACAAAGTCGGGCCAACGTCCTGACTTTC,CASSCNPVPQSRANVLTF
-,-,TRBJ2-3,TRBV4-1,TGCGCCAGCAGCCAAGATGCGGGAACCTCAACAGATACGCAGTATTTT,CASSQDAGTSTDTQYF
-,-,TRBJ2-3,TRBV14,TGTGCCAGCAGCCAAGGGCCGGGAACTACGCAGTATTTT,CASSQGPGTTQYF
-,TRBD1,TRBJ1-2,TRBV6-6,TGTGCCAGTTCCCCGGGACAGTACCTTAATAACTATGGCTACACCTTC,CASSPGQYLNNYGYTF
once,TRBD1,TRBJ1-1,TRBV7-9,TGTGCCAGCAGCCCGAGGCCAGGGGGGACCACTGAAGCTTTCTTT,CASSPRPGGTTEAFF
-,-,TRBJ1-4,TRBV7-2,TGTGCCAGCAGCTTATCCTCCAGTGGAAAACTGTTTTTT,CASSLSSSGKLFF
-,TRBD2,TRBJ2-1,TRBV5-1,TGCGCCAGCAGATCCAATCTAGCGGGTGTAAATGAGCAGTTCTTC,CASRSNLAGVNEQFF
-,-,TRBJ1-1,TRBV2,TGTGCCAGCCGAGGGGGGGCTAGCGATATCACTGAAGCTTTCTTT,CASRGGASDITEAFF
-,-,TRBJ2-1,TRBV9,TGTGCCAGCAGCGTAGTAGGTAGCTCGGGTGAGCAGTTCTTC,CASSVVGSSGEQFF
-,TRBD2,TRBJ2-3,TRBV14,TGTGCCAGCAGCCAATATGTAGCGGGAACGACAGATACGCAGTATTTT,CASSQYVAGTTDTQYF
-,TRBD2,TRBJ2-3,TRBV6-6,TGTGCATCCCGGGGGGGGGTCCCAGATACGCAGTATTTT,CASRGGVPDTQYF
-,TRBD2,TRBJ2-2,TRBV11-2,TGTGCCAGCAGCGTTCGGGGGGGCGACGGGGAGCTGTTTTTT,CASSVRGGDGELFF
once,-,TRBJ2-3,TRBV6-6,TGTGCCAGCAGCCACAGCGGTGAAGGCACAGATACGCAGTATTTT,CASSHSGEGTDTQYF
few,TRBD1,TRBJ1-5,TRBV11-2,TGTGCCAGCAGCTTAGGGACAGGGATGAGCAATCAGCCCCAGCATTTT,CASSLGTGMSNQPQHF
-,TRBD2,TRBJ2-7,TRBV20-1,TGCAGTGCTGGGACTAACTACGAGCAGTACTTC,CSAGTNYEQYF
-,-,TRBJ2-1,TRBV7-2,TGTGCCAGCAGCTTAGCCCAGTACAATGAGCAGTTCTTC,CASSLAQYNEQFF
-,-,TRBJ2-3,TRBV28,TGTGCCAGCAGGTCCTTGGCGCGGAGCACAGATACGCAGTATTTT,CASRSLARSTDTQYF
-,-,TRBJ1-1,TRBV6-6,TGTGCCAGCAGTCCCTCGGGGGTGGGGGACACTGAAGCTTTCTTT,CASSPSGVGDTEAFF
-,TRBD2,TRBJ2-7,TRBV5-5,TGTGCCAGCAGCCCTAGCGGGAGCTTACAGTACTTC,CASSPSGSLQYF
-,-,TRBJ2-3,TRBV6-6,TGTGCCAGCAGTCCCAGGGGTGGAGATACGCAGTATTTT,CASSPRGGDTQYF
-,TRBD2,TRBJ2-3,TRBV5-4,TGTGCCAGCAGCTTGCCGGGACTACAAGATACGCAGTATTTT,CASSLPGLQDTQYF
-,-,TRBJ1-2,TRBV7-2,TGTGCCAGCAGCCAACTTATACAGGGCAGTGGCTACACCTTC,CASSQLIQGSGYTF
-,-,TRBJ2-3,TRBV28,TGTGCCAGCAGTTTATCCAGGGACACAGATACGCAGTATTTT,CASSLSRDTDTQYF
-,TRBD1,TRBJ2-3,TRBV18,TGTGCCAGCTCAAAGGGACAGACCCGCACAGATACGCAGTATTTT,CASSKGQTRTDTQYF
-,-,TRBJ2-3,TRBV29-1,TGCAGCGTTCGAATAGGACAGACAACAGATACGCAGTATTTT,CSVRIGQTTDTQYF
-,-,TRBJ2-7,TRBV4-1,TGCGCCAGCAGCCAAGAGCTAGCCTACGAGCAGTACTTC,CASSQELAYEQYF
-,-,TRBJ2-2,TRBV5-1,TGCGCCAGCAGCTTGGAGGTAGCGGTAACCGGGGAGCTGTTTTTT,CASSLEVAVTGELFF
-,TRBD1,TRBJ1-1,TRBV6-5,TGTGCCAGCTTCCGAATCACAGGGGGCTCTGAAGCTTTCTTT,CASFRITGGSEAFF
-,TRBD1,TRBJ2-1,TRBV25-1,TGTGCCAGCAGTGACTCAACGGGACAGGCCTACAATGAGCAGTTCTTC,CASSDSTGQAYNEQFF
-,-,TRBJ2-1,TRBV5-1,TGCGCCAGCAGTCTTCTTGGGGGCCAATACAATGAGCAGTTCTTC,CASSLLGGQYNEQFF
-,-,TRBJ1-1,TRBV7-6,TGTGCCAGCAGCTTAGAGAGCGAAACTTCCAGTACTGAAGCTTTCTTT,CASSLESETSSTEAFF